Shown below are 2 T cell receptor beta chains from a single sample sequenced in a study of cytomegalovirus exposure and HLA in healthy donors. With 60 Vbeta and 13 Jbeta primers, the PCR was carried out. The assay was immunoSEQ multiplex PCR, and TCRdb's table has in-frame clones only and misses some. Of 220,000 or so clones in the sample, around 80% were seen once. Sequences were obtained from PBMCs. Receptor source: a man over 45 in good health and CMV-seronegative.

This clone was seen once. DNA for the CDR3: TGCGCCAGCAGCGGGACGGGGGAAAGGACCGGGGAGCTGTTTTTT. Residues: CASSGTGERTGELFF. The chain employs TRBV5-1 and TRBJ2-2, with D maybe TRBD2 (6 bases). Germline lookup yields CDR1 SGHRS and CDR2 YFSETQ. The CDR3 is made up of 15 amino acids. Trimming took off 4 bases at V and 5 bases at J, with 15 bases between the two ends.

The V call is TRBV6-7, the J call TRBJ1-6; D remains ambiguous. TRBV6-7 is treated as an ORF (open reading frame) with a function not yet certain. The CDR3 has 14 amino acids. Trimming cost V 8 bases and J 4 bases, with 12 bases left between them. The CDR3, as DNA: TGTGCCAGCGTCCAGCGTCGTTATAATTCACCCCTCCACTTT. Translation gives CASVQRRYNSPLHF.